This entry concerns a single T cell receptor (beta chain). This clonotype has ten or more counts. The target of this receptor is not known. Qualities for individual bases were not recorded, and no much larger clone is one base off. The listed sequencing device is Illumina HiSeq 1500. The raw public reads went through TCRdb reprocessing: fastp at Q25, MiXCR clone calling, in-frame beta chains kept. All rows with the same CDR3 protein become a single entry with the most common DNA and genes. This sample is represented by hundreds of thousands of distinct CDR3 sequences; around 11% of them were singletons. The ten largest clonotypes hold roughly a tenth of the sample. The CDR3, from cysteine to phenylalanine, totals 15 residues. Only the CDR3 DNA is retained, 45 bases long and in frame from the first base. As encoded in the germline V gene (reference sequence), CDR1 is DFQATT while CDR2 is SNEGSKA. V is pruned by 4 bases and J by 7 bases, leaving 9 bases of the junction without a gene match.

The data were obtained in a study of T cell repertoires in cytomegalovirus infection (dated by TCRdb to the late 2010s). General notes on the study: Donor HLA type was relevant to the analysis, because carriage of CMV infection together with the matching HLA type was indicated by public TCR beta signatures.

What the authors observed across the whole study: The ex vivo response was dominated by HLA-C-restricted CMV-specific TCR beta clonotypes, which also provided the single most frequent clonotype in two of eight donors. Cumulative frequency of public TCR beta family members discriminated carriers of CMV infection plus the relevant HLA type in this cohort and an independent roughly 340-donor cohort.

In this chain, TRBV20-1 is recombined with TRBJ2-1, and TRBD2 matches 11 of the central bases. The origin of this receptor is a human donor in good health (CMV status not recorded). Some clones in this sample may be carry-over from other donors' samples. Sequencing was carried out using PBMCs. The CDR3 has the sequence CSANGLAGGGNEQFF. The nucleotide sequence reads as follows: TGCAGTGCTAACGGACTAGCGGGTGGGGGGAATGAGCAGTTCTTC.